This TCR beta chain comes out of a study of blood T cell repertoires in COVID-19. V gave up 3 bases and J gave up 4 bases, with 9 bases separating them. Looked up from germline, CDR1 is SGHTA and CDR2 is FQGNSA. The CDR3 length is 13 residues. This clone was recorded a few times. Participants, about 18 to 90 years old, spanned approximately 25 US areas. Participant reports of clinical history set cohort assignment. Recovery among Cohort 3 donors was established by two negative PCRs, clearance, or symptom resolution. In the original analysis: How many nucleated cells were present was estimated from reference gene primer amplification. The table came from immunoSEQ multiplex PCR; TCRdb's copy has only in-frame clones and leaves some out. V, J and clone size are those of that table, while D and trimming were read from the DNA. The sample yields about 170,000 clones, less than 85% seen once.

The receptor comes from a woman aged 45 to 65 who had recovered from COVID-19. Sample: PBMCs or T cells enriched from blood (not recorded which). The chain joins TRBV7-2 to TRBJ1-1; D may be TRBD1 (5 bases). The CDR3 bases are TGTGCCAGCAGCTTCAAAGGGGTCACTGAAGCTTTCTTT. Encoded protein: CASSFKGVTEAFF.